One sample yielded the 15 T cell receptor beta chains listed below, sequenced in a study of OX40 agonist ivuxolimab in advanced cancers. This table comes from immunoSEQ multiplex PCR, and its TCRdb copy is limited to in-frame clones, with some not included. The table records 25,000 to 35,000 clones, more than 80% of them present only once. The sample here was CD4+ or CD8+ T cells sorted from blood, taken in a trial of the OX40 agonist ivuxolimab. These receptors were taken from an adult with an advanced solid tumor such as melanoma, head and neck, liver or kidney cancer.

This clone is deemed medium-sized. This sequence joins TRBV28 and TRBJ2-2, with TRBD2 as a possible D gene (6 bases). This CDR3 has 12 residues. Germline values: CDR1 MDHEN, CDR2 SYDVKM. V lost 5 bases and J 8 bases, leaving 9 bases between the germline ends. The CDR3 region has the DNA TGTGCCAGCAGTGCGGGAACGGGGGAGCTGTTTTTT. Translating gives CASSAGTGELFF.

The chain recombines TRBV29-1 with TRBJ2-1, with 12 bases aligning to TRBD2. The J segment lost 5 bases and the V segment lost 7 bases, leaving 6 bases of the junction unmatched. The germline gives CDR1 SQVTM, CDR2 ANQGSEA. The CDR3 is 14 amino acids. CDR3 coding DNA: TGCAGCGGGGGGACTAGCGGGCTTCACAATGAGCAGTTCTTC. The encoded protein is CSGGTSGLHNEQFF.

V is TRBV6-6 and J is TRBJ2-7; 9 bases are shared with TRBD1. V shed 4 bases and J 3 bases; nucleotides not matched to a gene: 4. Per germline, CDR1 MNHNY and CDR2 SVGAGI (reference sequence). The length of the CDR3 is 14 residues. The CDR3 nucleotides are TGTGCCAGCAGTTCTACGGGACAGGGCTACGAGCAGTACTTC. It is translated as CASSSTGQGYEQYF.

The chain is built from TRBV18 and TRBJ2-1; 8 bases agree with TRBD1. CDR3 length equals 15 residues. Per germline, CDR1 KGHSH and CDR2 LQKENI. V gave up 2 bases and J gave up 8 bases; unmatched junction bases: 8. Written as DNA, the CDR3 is TGTGCCAGCTCACCAGGTCAGGGGGCGCTGGATGAGCAGTTCTTC. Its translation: CASSPGQGALDEQFF.

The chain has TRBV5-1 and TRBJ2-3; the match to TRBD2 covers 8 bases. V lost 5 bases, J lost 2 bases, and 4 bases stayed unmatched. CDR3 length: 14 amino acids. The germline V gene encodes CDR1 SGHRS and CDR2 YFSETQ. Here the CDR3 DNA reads TGCGCCAGCAGTAGCGGGACCTACACAGATACGCAGTATTTT. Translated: CASSSGTYTDTQYF. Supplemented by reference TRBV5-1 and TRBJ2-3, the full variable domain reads KAGVTQTPRYLIKTRGQQVTLSCSPISGHRSVSWYQQTPGQGLQFLFEYFSETQRNKGNFPGRFSGRQFSNSRSEMNVSTLELGDSALYLCASSSGTYTDTQYFGPGTRLTVL.

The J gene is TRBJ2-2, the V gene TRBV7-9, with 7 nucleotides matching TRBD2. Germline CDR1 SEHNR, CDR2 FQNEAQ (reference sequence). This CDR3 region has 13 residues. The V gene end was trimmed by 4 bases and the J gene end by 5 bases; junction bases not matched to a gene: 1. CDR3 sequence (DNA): TGTGCCAGCAGCTCCGGGGGGACCGGGGAGCTGTTTTTT. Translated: CASSSGGTGELFF. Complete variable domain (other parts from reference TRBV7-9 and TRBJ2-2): DTGVSQNPRHKITKRGQNVTFRCDPISEHNRLYWYRQTLGQGPEFLTYFQNEAQLEKSRLLSDRFSAERPKGSFSTLEIQRTEQGDSAMYLCASSSGGTGELFFGEGSRLTVL.

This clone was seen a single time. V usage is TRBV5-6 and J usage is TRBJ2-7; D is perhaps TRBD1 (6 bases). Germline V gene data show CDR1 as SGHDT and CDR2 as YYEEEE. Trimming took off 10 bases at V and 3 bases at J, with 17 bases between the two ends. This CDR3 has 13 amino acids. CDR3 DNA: TGTGCCTGGAGTGAAGGACAGAACTACGAGCAGTACTTC. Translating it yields CAWSEGQNYEQYF.

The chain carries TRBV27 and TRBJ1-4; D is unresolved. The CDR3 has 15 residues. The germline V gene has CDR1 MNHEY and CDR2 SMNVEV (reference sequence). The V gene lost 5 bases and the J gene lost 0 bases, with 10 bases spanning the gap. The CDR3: CASSPTRATNEKLFF. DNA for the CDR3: TGTGCCAGCAGTCCCACACGAGCAACTAATGAAAAACTGTTTTTT. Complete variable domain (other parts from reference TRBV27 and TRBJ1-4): EAQVTQNPRYLITVTGKKLTVTCSQNMNHEYMSWYRQDPGLGLRQIYYSMNVEVTDKGDVPEGYKVSRKEKRNFPLILESPSPNQTSLYFCASSPTRATNEKLFFGSGTQLSVL.

Here the CDR3 reads CASSEERGVRETQYF. The CDR3 DNA sequence: TGTGCCAGCAGTGAAGAGCGGGGGGTACGAGAGACCCAGTACTTC. The chain combines TRBV6-1 with TRBJ2-5; 9 bases line up with TRBD2. Per the germline V gene, CDR1 is MNHNS and CDR2 is SASEGT. Trimming at V came to 1 base and at J to 4 bases, leaving 4 bases not matched to a gene. This CDR3 is 15 amino acids long.

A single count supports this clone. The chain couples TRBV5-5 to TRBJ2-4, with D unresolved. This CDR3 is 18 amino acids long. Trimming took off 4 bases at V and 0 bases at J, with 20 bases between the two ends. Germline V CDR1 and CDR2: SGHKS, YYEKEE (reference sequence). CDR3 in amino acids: CASSPPYSFSIAKNIQYF. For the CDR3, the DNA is TGTGCCAGCAGCCCGCCCTACAGCTTTTCTATAGCCAAAAACATTCAGTACTTC.

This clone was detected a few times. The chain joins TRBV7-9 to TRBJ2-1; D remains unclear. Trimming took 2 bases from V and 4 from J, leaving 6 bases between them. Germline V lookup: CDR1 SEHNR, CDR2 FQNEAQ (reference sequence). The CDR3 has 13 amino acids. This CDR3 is CASSLYAYNEQFF. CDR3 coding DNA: TGTGCCAGCAGCTTATACGCGTACAATGAGCAGTTCTTC.

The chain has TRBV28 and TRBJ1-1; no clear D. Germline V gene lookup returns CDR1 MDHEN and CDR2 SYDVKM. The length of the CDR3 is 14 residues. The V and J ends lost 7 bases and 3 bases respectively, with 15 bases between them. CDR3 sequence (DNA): TGTGCCAGCATCCCGGACCGGTACCACACTGAAGCTTTCTTT. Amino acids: CASIPDRYHTEAFF.

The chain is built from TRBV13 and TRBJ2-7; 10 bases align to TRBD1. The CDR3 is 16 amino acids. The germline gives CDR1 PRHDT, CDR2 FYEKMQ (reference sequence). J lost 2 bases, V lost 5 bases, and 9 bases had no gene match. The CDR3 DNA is TGTGCCAGCAGCCTGGGACAGGGGTCTTATGCCTACGAGCAGTACTTC. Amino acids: CASSLGQGSYAYEQYF. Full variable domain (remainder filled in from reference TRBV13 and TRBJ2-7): AAGVIQSPRHLIKEKRETATLKCYPIPRHDTVYWYQQGPGQDPQFLISFYEKMQSDKGSIPDRFSAQQFSDYHSELNMSSLELGDSALYFCASSLGQGSYAYEQYFGPGTRLTVT.

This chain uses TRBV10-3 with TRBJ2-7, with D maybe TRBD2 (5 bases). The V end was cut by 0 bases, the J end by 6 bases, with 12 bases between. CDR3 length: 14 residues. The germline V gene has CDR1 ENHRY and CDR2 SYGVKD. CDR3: CAISESRASSEQYF. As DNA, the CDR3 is TGTGCCATCAGTGAGTCAAGGGCTAGCTCCGAGCAGTACTTC.

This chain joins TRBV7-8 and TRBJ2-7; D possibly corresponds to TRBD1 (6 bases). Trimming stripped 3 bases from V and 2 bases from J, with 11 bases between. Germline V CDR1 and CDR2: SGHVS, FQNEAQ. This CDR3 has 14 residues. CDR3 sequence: CASSFTGPAYEQYF. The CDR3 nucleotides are TGTGCCAGCAGCTTCACAGGGCCGGCCTACGAGCAGTACTTC.